This TCR beta chain appears in the sequencing data of a study of blood T cell repertoires in COVID-19. The assay was immunoSEQ multiplex PCR, and TCRdb's table has in-frame clones only and misses some. The data show around 450,000 clones, about 92% seen once. Per germline, CDR1 LNHNV and CDR2 YYDKDF (reference sequence). V shed 5 bases and J 8 bases; nucleotides not matched to a gene: 7. This CDR3 contains 14 residues. The TCR was taken from a man younger than 30 who had recovered from COVID-19. The chain has TRBV15 and TRBJ1-4, with 8 bases matching TRBD1. The source material was PBMCs or T cells enriched from blood (not recorded which). This CDR3 is CATSYRGNGEKLFF. The DNA for the CDR3 is TGTGCCACCAGCTACAGGGGGAATGGAGAAAAACTGTTTTTT.